This is a list of T cell receptor beta chains from one sample in a study of early T cells in non-severe SARS-CoV-2 infection. TCRdb ran MiXCR on the 5' RACE reads and lists one entry per CDR3 protein. The sample has tens of thousands of distinct CDR3 sequences; about 6% are singletons. Sequenced material: whole blood. All receptors come from an adult who was a healthcare worker with PCR-confirmed SARS-CoV-2 infection or an uninfected control (not recorded which). Both conserved end residues are part of each CDR3. D genes are given only for firm matches. Some rows have no size entry. The others give once, few or many, or a class for an expanded clone.

>TRBJ2-2|TRBD2|few|TRBV12-3/TRBV12-4
CASSFGGGTTGELFF
TGTGCCAGCAGTTTTGGCGGGGGGACCACCGGGGAGCTGTTTTTT
>TRBJ2-5|NA|many|TRBV10-3
CAISERLGTGGAETQYF
TGTGCCATCAGTGAGAGGCTCGGGACCGGTGGGGCAGAGACCCAGTACTTC
>TRBJ2-3|NA|many|TRBV7-8
CASSLARSTDTQYF
TGTGCCAGCAGCTTGGCTCGTAGCACAGATACGCAGTATTTT
>TRBJ2-7|NA|many|TRBV3-1
CASSQPGRVEQYF
TGTGCCAGCAGCCAACCCGGGCGGGTCGAGCAGTACTTC
>TRBJ2-1|NA|many|TRBV5-1
CASSLGVTSVDEQFF
TGCGCCAGCAGCTTGGGAGTGACTTCGGTGGATGAGCAGTTCTTC
>TRBJ1-5|NA|few|TRBV10-1
CASSESSRTAYSNQPQHF
TGCGCCAGCAGTGAGTCGAGTAGGACCGCATATAGCAATCAGCCCCAGCATTTT
>TRBJ2-7|TRBD1|many|TRBV30
CAWSLTGYEQYF
TGTGCCTGGAGTTTGACAGGGTATGAGCAGTACTTC
>TRBJ2-1|NA|NA|TRBV12-3/TRBV12-4
CASSLIGGAQANEQFF
TGTGCCAGCAGTTTAATTGGAGGGGCCCAGGCAAATGAGCAGTTCTTC
>TRBJ2-1|TRBD1|many|TRBV24-1
CATSDAGQAYNEQFF
TGTGCCACCAGTGATGCGGGACAGGCTTACAATGAGCAGTTCTTC
>TRBJ2-2|TRBD1|many|TRBV7-6
CASSLQGANTGELFF
TGTGCCAGCAGCTTACAGGGGGCGAACACCGGGGAGCTGTTTTTT
>TRBJ2-3|TRBD2|many|TRBV9
CASSVAGGLPDTQYF
TGTGCCAGCAGCGTAGCGGGGGGGCTCCCAGATACGCAGTATTTT
>TRBJ2-7|TRBD1|many|TRBV28
CASSLGPDRGYEQYF
TGTGCCAGCAGTTTGGGCCCGGACAGGGGGTACGAGCAGTACTTC
>TRBJ2-2|TRBD1|many|TRBV6-6
CASSPGQGPGELFF
TGTGCCAGCAGCCCGGGACAGGGTCCCGGGGAGCTGTTTTTT
>TRBJ1-1|TRBD1|few|TRBV4-2
CASSPTGTGNQAFF
TGTGCCAGCAGCCCAACCGGGACAGGGAATCAAGCTTTCTTT
>TRBJ1-5|TRBD1|many|TRBV24-1
CATSAEGQSNQPQHF
TGTGCCACCAGTGCCGAGGGACAGAGCAATCAGCCCCAGCATTTT
>TRBJ2-1|NA|NA|TRBV12-3/TRBV12-4
CASSPFGNEQFF
TGTGCCAGCAGTCCGTTTGGGAATGAGCAGTTCTTC
>TRBJ2-7|TRBD1|many|TRBV6-6
CASSTSRDRGGTYEQYF
TGTGCCAGCAGTACGTCCCGGGACAGGGGAGGCACCTACGAGCAGTACTTC
>TRBJ2-3|NA|few|TRBV7-6
CASSNTDTQYF
TGTGCCAGCAGCAACACAGATACGCAGTATTTT
>TRBJ2-3|NA|many|TRBV7-2
CASSLARGPSGTDTQYF
TGTGCCAGCAGCTTAGCGAGGGGGCCTAGCGGCACAGATACGCAGTATTTT
>TRBJ2-1|NA|many|TRBV30
CAWSPLFRSEQFF
TGTGCCTGGAGTCCCCTTTTTAGATCTGAGCAGTTCTTC
>TRBJ2-1|TRBD2|many|TRBV7-9
CASRPGLVLNEQFF
TGTGCCAGCAGACCGGGACTAGTTCTCAATGAGCAGTTCTTC
>TRBJ2-1|TRBD2|many|TRBV15
CATSRDLPGTNNEQFF
TGTGCCACCAGCAGAGATCTCCCCGGGACTAACAATGAGCAGTTCTTC
>TRBJ2-3|TRBD2|many|TRBV7-9
CASEALAGAGDTQYF
TGTGCCAGCGAGGCTCTAGCGGGGGCAGGGGATACGCAGTATTTT
>TRBJ2-3|NA|many|TRBV20-1
CSAPVSDTRYF
TGCAGTGCTCCCGTTAGCGATACGCGGTATTTT
>TRBJ1-1|NA|many|TRBV12-3/TRBV12-4
CASTRAGANTEAFF
TGTGCCAGCACTAGGGCCGGGGCGAACACTGAAGCTTTCTTT
>TRBJ2-6|NA|many|TRBV19
CASSMQRSGANVLTF
TGTGCCAGTAGTATGCAGCGCTCTGGGGCCAACGTCCTGACTTTC
>TRBJ2-7|NA|many|TRBV6-5
CASSYLRGAFGYEQYF
TGTGCCAGCAGTTACTTACGCGGGGCGTTCGGATACGAGCAGTACTTC
>TRBJ1-6|NA|many|TRBV20-1
CSARQGSSYNSPLHF
TGCAGTGCTAGACAGGGGAGCTCCTATAATTCACCCCTCCACTTT
>TRBJ1-1|TRBD1|many|TRBV5-5
CASSGTVKTTEAFF
TGTGCCAGCAGTGGGACAGTTAAGACCACTGAAGCTTTCTTT
>TRBJ2-7|TRBD2|many|TRBV10-3
CATREPGLATYEQYF
TGTGCCACCCGGGAACCGGGACTAGCGACCTACGAGCAGTACTTC
>TRBJ1-5|NA|many|TRBV6-6
CASSWYAGQPQHF
TGTGCCAGCAGTTGGTACGCAGGGCAGCCCCAGCATTTT
>TRBJ2-7|NA|NA|TRBV29-1
CSVRGGDSPSYEQYF
TGCAGCGTTCGTGGGGGGGACAGCCCCTCCTACGAGCAGTACTTC